This record covers a single T cell receptor (beta chain). This sample was taken from a study of blood T cell repertoires in COVID-19. On the study more broadly: Acute and convalescent COVID-19 samples came from the United States, Italy and Spain. T cells, B-cell-depleted T cells, or PBMCs supplied cDNA or gDNA.

Per germline, CDR1 MNHNS and CDR2 SASEGT. The CDR3 runs to 16 residues. The J segment lost 4 bases and the V segment lost 7 bases, leaving 11 bases of the junction unmatched. Original processing notes: Estimated nucleated cell counts came from reference gene primer amplification. Some clones are missing from TCRdb's copy, which holds only in-frame ones; the method was immunoSEQ multiplex PCR. That table furnishes V, J and clone size, whereas the DNA furnished D and trimming. The profile shows 140,000 to 150,000 clones, approximately 82% of them singletons. Material: peripheral blood. This sequence joins TRBV6-1 and TRBJ2-1; 9 bases match TRBD2. The receptor was isolated from a human donor with acute or convalescent COVID-19. The donor label of this sample is uncertain. The CDR3 sequence is CASKEAGGLGYNEQFF. The DNA of the CDR3 is TGTGCCAGCAAGGAAGCGGGGGGACTTGGGTACAATGAGCAGTTCTTC.